A single T cell receptor beta chain is shown here with its context. Germline assignment: CDR1 MRHNA and CDR2 SNTAGT. The CDR3 consists of 16 residues. Deletions cut 8 bases from V and 1 base from J, with 19 bases between. Per the original data handling: Amplifying reference gene primers gave estimates of nucleated cell counts. The assay was immunoSEQ multiplex PCR, and TCRdb's table has in-frame clones only and misses some. The DNA was the basis for D and trimming; V, J and clone size are from that table. Of hundreds of thousands of clones listed, around 91% were seen once; the top ten hold 1%. This entry is derived from a study of blood T cell repertoires in COVID-19. Study at large: Sites across the United States, Italy and Spain contributed samples from acute and convalescent COVID-19. T cells, B-cell-depleted T cells, or PBMCs supplied cDNA or gDNA.

The chain carries TRBV6-4 and TRBJ2-3, with a possible D match to TRBD1 (5 bases). The sequenced sample consisted of peripheral blood. The receptor's source is a woman between 40 and 55 years old with COVID-19, enrolled during active disease. This CDR3 is CASPRDGHLGTDTQYF. In nucleotides, the CDR3 is TGTGCCAGCCCCCGTGACGGACACTTAGGCACAGATACGCAGTATTTT.